This T cell receptor beta chain was identified in a study of T cell responses to AZD1222 COVID-19 vaccine. Points from the study as a whole: Vaccine-associated CD4 TCRs spanned spike, dominant at 160-218 and 743-854.

Germline CDR1 SGHRS, CDR2 YFSETQ. This CDR3 is built from 14 residues. V shed 3 bases and J shed 8 bases, with 14 bases lying between them. With regard to this clone: Antigen specificity is unknown.

Clones were read by immunoSEQ multiplex PCR, and TCRdb kept only the in-frame ones, dropping some. This repertoire shows nearly 110,000 clones, 90% to 95% found once; its top ten account for roughly 5.6%. This receptor was identified in an adult who received the AZD1222 COVID-19 vaccine. The source material was peripheral blood, sampled 28 days after the second AZD1222 dose. The chain combines TRBV5-1 with TRBJ1-4; D possibly corresponds to TRBD1 (5 bases). CDR3 region: CASSYQGDQEKLFF. In nucleotides, the CDR3 is TGCGCCAGCAGCTATCAGGGAGACCAGGAAAAACTGTTTTTT. Full variable domain (remainder filled in from reference TRBV5-1 and TRBJ1-4): KAGVTQTPRYLIKTRGQQVTLSCSPISGHRSVSWYQQTPGQGLQFLFEYFSETQRNKGNFPGRFSGRQFSNSRSEMNVSTLELGDSALYLCASSYQGDQEKLFFGSGTQLSVL.